This T cell receptor beta chain emerged from a study of blood T cell repertoires in COVID-19 (dated by TCRdb to 2018 to 2021). With regard to the full study: Samples covering the acute and convalescent phases of COVID-19 were provided by collaborators in the United States, Italy and Spain. The material from the prospective study consisted of cDNA or gDNA derived from T cells, B-cell-depleted T cells, or PBMCs. Subjects who had been exposed to COVID-19, were actively infected with it, or had recovered from it provided the deeply sampled blood TCRbeta repertoires that made up the dataset. The repertoires were made available in a free public database intended to serve as a resource for research on the immune response to SARS-CoV-2. The samples were drawn from the first 160 participants of the ongoing ImmuneRACE study and from roughly 1,300 subjects provided by 6 global collaborators. The sample metadata nearly always contained a de-identified subject ID, COVID-19 status, age in years and sex. Where HLA class I and class II types were available, the types were taken from metadata supplied by the sample provider, not from assay-based typing.

Its CDR3 holds 11 amino acids, cysteine through phenylalanine. The sequence is cut down to CDR3 DNA, 33 bases in frame from base 1. The CDR1 and CDR2 encoded by the germline V gene are SGHTS and YDEGEE. TCRbeta CDR3 regions were amplified from genomic DNA by means of the immunoSEQ Assay, a bias-controlled multiplex PCR. The authors processed their data as follows. Within the assay, amplification of reference gene primers was used to estimate how many nucleated cells each sample contained. To quantify the absolute abundance of each unique TCRbeta CDR3 rearrangement, sequence reads were collapsed and filtered. For each sample, productive Simpson clonality was calculated as the square root of Simpson's diversity index across productive rearrangements. TCRdb took over this immuneACCESS table, retaining in-frame rearrangements with V and J assigned. Such tables are incomplete; in checked studies, under half of the missing clones stem from an unresolved V gene, and the remainder is unexplained. That table furnishes V, J and clone size, whereas the DNA furnished D and trimming. This sample has about 380,000 clones in its table, and about 85% of those were observed once. The top ten constitute roughly 3.6% of the sample.

Whole blood was collected in K2EDTA tubes by collaborating institutions according to the institutions' own protocols. For TCRbeta analysis, collaborator samples were shipped as frozen whole blood, as isolated PBMCs, or as DNA extracted from either sample type. As to this clone: Its antigen remains unidentified. No much larger clone exists at a distance of one base, and base qualities are not known.

The paper's findings and limits, for the study overall: The amount of clinical and demographic metadata varied by source and participant and was provided uncurated.

The V and J genes are TRBV5-8 and TRBJ1-1; the D gene lacks a confident call. Specimen: peripheral blood. The sequence came from a woman between 18 and 30 years old with acute or convalescent COVID-19. The nucleotide sequence is TGTGCTTCAAACCTACAGCCTGAAGCTTTCTTT. The resulting protein is CASNLQPEAFF.